The 15 T cell receptor beta chains in this list originate from one sample, sequenced in a study of control samples from healthy donors and cancer patients. Here immunoSEQ multiplex PCR was the method, and the copy in TCRdb shows in-frame clones only, minus some. The data contain about 84,000 clones, 91% of them singletons. The specimen was blood. Source of these receptors: a young man in good health.

The chain has TRBV7-8 and TRBJ1-6, with a tentative D call TRBD1 (5 bases). V lost 4 bases, J lost 0 bases, and 10 bases lay in between. This CDR3 is built from 16 residues. Per the germline V gene, CDR1 is SGHVS and CDR2 is FQNEAQ. CDR3 loop: CASSSQAGSYNSPLHF. In nucleotides, the CDR3 is TGTGCCAGCAGCTCACAGGCGGGCTCCTATAATTCACCCCTCCACTTT.

This chain joins TRBV14 and TRBJ2-4, with 8 positions matching TRBD2. There are 19 residues in the CDR3. Germline V CDR1 and CDR2: SGHDN, FVKESK. Trimming took 1 base from V and 0 from J; bases not matched to a gene: 11. The CDR3 loop reads CASSQGRLAPDLAKNIQYF. The CDR3 DNA is TGTGCCAGCAGCCAAGGACGACTAGCGCCAGACCTAGCCAAAAACATTCAGTACTTC.

This chain connects TRBV12-5 to TRBJ1-5; D gene uncertain. This CDR3 has 14 amino acids. Germline loops: CDR1 LGHNT, CDR2 FRNRAP. Trimming took 1 base from V and 8 from J, leaving 12 bases between them. In DNA, the CDR3 is TGTGCTAGTGGTTTGGGAGCCACCGGCGAGCCCCAGCATTTT. Translating it yields CASGLGATGEPQHF. Supplemented by reference TRBV12-5 and TRBJ1-5, the full variable domain reads DARVTQTPRHKVTEMGQEVTMRCQPILGHNTVFWYRQTMMQGLELLAYFRNRAPLDDSGMPKDRFSAEMPDATLATLKIQPSEPRDSAVYFCASGLGATGEPQHFGDGTRLSIL.

The chain joins TRBV6-5 to TRBJ1-1, with a tentative D call TRBD1 (6 bases). Trimming removed 6 bases from V and 4 bases from J, with 15 bases in between. CDR1 and CDR2 (germline): MNHEY, SVGAGI. The CDR3 length is 14 residues. CDR3 amino acids: CASRIQGTGTEAFF. The CDR3 DNA sequence: TGTGCCAGCAGAATACAGGGCACGGGCACTGAAGCTTTCTTT.

The gene calls are TRBV15 and TRBJ1-2; TRBD1 is a possible D gene (6 bases). Trimming pared 4 bases from V and 3 bases from J, leaving 15 bases between. This CDR3 is built from 15 residues. Germline CDR1 LNHNV, CDR2 YYDKDF (reference sequence). The CDR3 nucleotides read TGTGCCACCAGCATATTATCGGACAGCTACTATGGCTACACCTTC. This codes for CATSILSDSYYGYTF.

This clone appeared once. This chain uses TRBV28 with TRBJ2-5; D gene ambiguous. Trimming took 1 base from V and 4 from J, leaving 13 bases between them. Germline CDR1 MDHEN, CDR2 SYDVKM. CDR3 length: 15 residues. CDR3 coding DNA: TGTGCCAGCAGTTTATTAAGCCCCCTGGGAGAGACCCAGTACTTC. Translating it yields CASSLLSPLGETQYF.

This clone has a handful of counts. The chain carries TRBV9 and TRBJ2-3; 7 bases align to TRBD2. Trimming took 0 bases from V and 12 from J; bases not matched to a gene: 13. Per the germline V gene, CDR1 is SGDLS and CDR2 is YYNGEE. CDR3 length: 15 residues. CDR3 residues: CASSVAGTMGPGQYF. The CDR3 nucleotides read TGTGCCAGCAGCGTAGCCGGGACTATGGGACCTGGCCAGTATTTT.

The chain recombines TRBV19 with TRBJ1-2; TRBD1 is a possible D gene (5 bases). The ends were cut back, 3 bases at V and 8 bases at J, with 10 bases in the middle. The germline gives CDR1 LNHDA, CDR2 SQIVND (reference sequence). The length of the CDR3 is 12 residues. CDR3 residues: CASSMRGGGYTF. The CDR3, as DNA: TGTGCCAGTAGTATGCGGGGCGGCGGCTACACCTTC. The variable domain in full, with the rest retrieved from reference TRBV19 and TRBJ1-2, is DGGITQSPKYLFRKEGQNVTLSCEQNLNHDAMYWYRQDPGQGLRLIYYSQIVNDFQKGDIAEGYSVSREKKESFPLTVTSAQKNPTAFYLCASSMRGGGYTFGSGTRLTVV.

This clone appeared once. The rearrangement links TRBV12-3 or TRBV12-4 to TRBJ2-2, with D hard to call. This CDR3 contains 12 residues. V was cut by 8 bases and J by 3 bases, with 7 bases left in between. CDR3 nucleotide sequence: TGTGCCAGCTGGTGGGACACCGGGGAGCTGTTTTTT. Translated: CASWWDTGELFF.

This chain uses TRBV4-3 with TRBJ2-7; TRBD1 agrees at 7 bases. Germline lookup yields CDR1 LGHNA and CDR2 YSLEER. V gave up 0 bases and J gave up 0 bases; unmatched junction bases: 11. This CDR3 comprises 18 residues. This chain's CDR3 is CASSQEVGGALSSYEQYF. In DNA, the CDR3 is TGCGCCAGCAGCCAAGAGGTAGGGGGCGCATTAAGCTCCTACGAGCAGTACTTC.

This sequence joins TRBV7-9 and TRBJ1-5, with D unclear. The CDR3 is made up of 14 amino acids. Trimming pared 2 bases from V and 4 bases from J, leaving 9 bases between. Germline V lookup: CDR1 SEHNR, CDR2 FQNEAQ (reference sequence). CDR3 nucleotides: TGTGCCAGCAGCTTAAACGCGGGGAATCAGCCCCAGCATTTT. The encoded protein is CASSLNAGNQPQHF.

The V and J genes are TRBV9 and TRBJ1-1, with unresolved D. This CDR3 contains 13 residues. The germline CDR1 and CDR2 sequences are SGDLS and YYNGEE. Trimming took 5 bases from V and 1 from J, leaving 9 bases between them. CDR3 DNA sequence: TGTGCCAGCAGTCGACTGGGGAACACTGAAGCTTTCTTT. Its protein product is CASSRLGNTEAFF. The complete variable domain, with remaining parts taken from reference TRBV9 and TRBJ1-1, reads DSGVTQTPKHLITATGQRVTLRCSPRSGDLSVYWYQQSLDQGLQFLIQYYNGEERAKGNILERFSAQQFPDLHSELNLSSLELGDSALYFCASSRLGNTEAFFGQGTRLTVV.

The chain employs TRBV5-4 and TRBJ2-7, with unresolved D. The germline V gene encodes CDR1 SGHNT and CDR2 YYREEE (reference sequence). The V end lost 4 bases, the J end lost 0 bases, and 14 bases lay between the germline ends. The CDR3 length is 15 residues. CDR3 loop: CASSPSRHGSYEQYF. CDR3 DNA sequence: TGTGCCAGCAGCCCTTCCAGGCACGGCTCCTACGAGCAGTACTTC.

CDR3 nucleotide sequence: TGCGCCAGCAGTGAGTCTAGGGACAGCATACCACATCAGCCCCAGCATTTT. Residues: CASSESRDSIPHQPQHF. The genes are TRBV10-1 and TRBJ1-5; 7 positions match TRBD1. Per the germline V gene, CDR1 is WNHNN and CDR2 is SYGVQD (reference sequence). CDR3 length: 17 residues. Trimming removed 0 bases from V and 5 bases from J; junction bases left unmatched: 10.

The chain employs TRBV5-1 and TRBJ2-7; 7 nucleotides match TRBD1. V shed 4 bases, J shed 2 bases, and the junction held 6 bases outside the gene matches. The CDR3 extends over 14 amino acids. CDR1 SGHRS and CDR2 YFSETQ come from the germline V gene. The CDR3 protein is CASSPRTGTYEQYF. The DNA of the CDR3 is TGCGCCAGCAGCCCGAGGACAGGAACCTACGAGCAGTACTTC.